The 21 T cell receptor beta chains in this list originate from one sample, sequenced in a study of cytomegalovirus exposure and HLA in healthy donors. The PCR used 60 Vbeta and 13 Jbeta primers. Data came from immunoSEQ multiplex PCR; TCRdb stores just in-frame clones and leaves some out. The top ten clones hold roughly 7% of a sample with about 59,000 clones, about 81% of them seen once. The specimen was PBMCs. The receptors originated from a young man in good health and CMV-seropositive.

The rearrangement joins TRBV4-2 to TRBJ2-5, with 11 bases that match TRBD2. The CDR3 sequence is 15 residues long. The V gene end was trimmed by 1 base and the J gene end by 4 bases; junction bases not matched to a gene: 2. Germline lookup yields CDR1 LGHNA and CDR2 YNFKEQ. DNA for the CDR3: TGTGCCAGCAGCCAAGGTGGGACTAGCGGAGAGACCCAGTACTTC. Its translation: CASSQGGTSGETQYF.

About this clone: The germline gene is not matched at one end of the junction; a read error may be the cause. This sequence joins TRBV7-7 and TRBJ2-2; D perhaps matches TRBD2 (6 bases). The CDR3 spans 15 residues. Germline values: CDR1 SSHAT, CDR2 FNYEAQ (reference sequence). In DNA, the CDR3 is TGTGCTAGCAGCTTAGTGGAGGGGAACACCGGGGAGCTGTTTTTT. It translates to CASSLVEGNTGELFF.

This clone was counted a single time. The J gene is TRBJ2-7, the V gene TRBV5-4; 8 bases are a match to TRBD1. Germline loops: CDR1 SGHNT, CDR2 YYREEE (reference sequence). Trimming at V came to 4 bases and at J to 6 bases, leaving 9 bases not matched to a gene. The CDR3 covers 14 residues. CDR3 residues: CASSRQTGESEQYF. The CDR3 region has the DNA TGTGCCAGCAGCCGACAGACAGGGGAAAGCGAGCAGTACTTC.

The chain combines TRBV7-3 with TRBJ2-7, with TRBD1 matching 11 bases. Germline CDR1 reads SGHTA; CDR2 reads FQGTGA. The CDR3 extends over 13 amino acids. V shed 4 bases and J 6 bases; nucleotides not matched to a gene: 2. Here the CDR3 DNA reads TGTGCCAGCAGCTCGGGACAGGGGGTCGAGCAGTACTTC. The encoded protein is CASSSGQGVEQYF.

J is TRBJ2-7 and V is TRBV18, with D maybe TRBD1 (5 bases). The V gene's germline CDR1 is KGHSH and CDR2 LQKENI. CDR3 length: 13 amino acids. Trimming removed 3 bases from V and 6 bases from J, with 12 bases in between. The CDR3 sequence: CASSPQGSGEQYF. The CDR3 DNA follows: TGTGCCAGCTCACCCCAGGGATCTGGCGAGCAGTACTTC.

The J gene is TRBJ2-7, the V gene TRBV15, with 12 bases lining up with TRBD1. The CDR3 consists of 15 residues. Germline trimming cut 6 bases from V and 4 bases from J; bases unmatched to any gene: 7. Germline CDR1 reads LNHNV; CDR2 reads YYDKDF (reference sequence). The CDR3 sequence is CATSFGTGGGYEQYF. CDR3 in DNA: TGTGCCACCAGTTTCGGGACAGGGGGCGGGTACGAGCAGTACTTC.

The chain joins TRBV7-8 to TRBJ2-1; 10 bases line up with TRBD2. The CDR3 loop spans 17 amino acids. The junction had 10 bases not matched to a gene; V was cut back by 4 bases and J by 4 bases. In germline, CDR1 is SGHVS, CDR2 FQNEAQ. The chain's CDR3 is CASSSKLTSGAYNEQFF. The CDR3 region has the DNA TGTGCCAGCAGCTCCAAGCTAACTAGCGGGGCATACAATGAGCAGTTCTTC.

The rearrangement joins TRBV29-1 to TRBJ2-1; 9 bases agree with TRBD1. Germline V gives CDR1 SQVTM, CDR2 ANQGSEA. V dropped 4 bases and J dropped 5; count of bases not matched to a gene: 9. There are 15 residues in the CDR3. The DNA for the CDR3 is TGCAGCGTTGTCAGGGGACAGGGTCCCAACAATGAGCAGTTCTTC. The encoded protein is CSVVRGQGPNNEQFF.

The chain joins TRBV30 to TRBJ2-7, with a possible D match to TRBD1 (7 bases). Per the germline V gene, CDR1 is GTSNPN and CDR2 is SVGIG (reference sequence). V was pared by 2 bases and J by 3 bases, with 11 bases between. The CDR3 loop spans 13 amino acids. The CDR3 DNA sequence: TGTGCCTGGAGTCCCAGGGGGGTCTACGAGCAGTACTTC. Its protein is CAWSPRGVYEQYF.

The J gene is TRBJ2-4, the V gene TRBV5-1; 9 positions match TRBD2. This CDR3 contains 18 residues. Germline CDR1 SGHRS, CDR2 YFSETQ. The ends lost 0 bases at V and 0 bases at J; junction bases unmatched: 7. CDR3 loop: CASSLVFSGGLAKNIQYF. The CDR3 DNA follows: TGCGCCAGCAGCTTGGTATTTAGCGGGGGCCTAGCCAAAAACATTCAGTACTTC.

The V and J genes are TRBV6-5 and TRBJ1-2, with D unresolved. The V gene's germline CDR1 is MNHEY and CDR2 SVGAGI. The ends were cut back, 0 bases at V and 1 base at J, with 9 bases in the middle. The CDR3 runs 15 residues. Written as DNA, the CDR3 is TGTGCCAGCAGTTACTCCTCTATACTTAACTATGGCTACACCTTC. Translation gives CASSYSSILNYGYTF.

The chain couples TRBV5-1 to TRBJ2-5, with D possibly being TRBD1 (6 bases). Germline V gene sequence: CDR1 SGHRS, CDR2 YFSETQ. Trimming left V 4 bases short and J 1 base short, with 11 bases between. This CDR3 spans 14 amino acids. This CDR3 reads CASSDGQLQETQYF. In DNA form, the CDR3 reads TGCGCCAGCAGCGACGGACAGCTCCAAGAGACCCAGTACTTC.

CDR3 sequence (DNA): TGTGCCAGCAGCGCTGGGACTTTATTTCAAGAGACCCAGTACTTC. This translates into CASSAGTLFQETQYF. This chain links TRBV7-2 with TRBJ2-5, with a possible D match to TRBD2 (6 bases). The CDR3 has 15 amino acids. The V gene's germline CDR1 is SGHTA and CDR2 FQGNSA. Trimming shortened V by 5 bases and J by 2 bases, and 15 bases separated the two germline ends. Looking up the rest from reference TRBV7-2 and TRBJ2-5 gives the full variable domain: GAGVSQSPSNKVTEKGKDVELRCDPISGHTALYWYRQSLGQGLEFLIYFQGNSAPDKSGLPSDRFSAERTGGSVSTLTIQRTQQEDSAVYLCASSAGTLFQETQYFGPGTRLLVL.

This chain connects TRBV7-9 to TRBJ1-6, with a weak D call TRBD1 (5 bases). The germline CDR1 and CDR2 sequences are SEHNR and FQNEAQ (reference sequence). The CDR3 is made up of 14 amino acids. Trimming took off 6 bases at V and 7 bases at J, with 13 bases between the two ends. The CDR3: CASSSREVNSPLHF. The CDR3 region has the DNA TGTGCCAGCAGTTCCAGGGAGGTGAATTCACCCCTCCACTTT.

This clone occurred once. This rearrangement joins TRBV5-1 to TRBJ1-6, with 7 bases aligning to TRBD1. The CDR3 loop spans 15 amino acids. Trimming at V came to 0 bases and at J to 7 bases, leaving 4 bases not matched to a gene. The germline V gene has CDR1 SGHRS and CDR2 YFSETQ. CDR3 sequence (DNA): TGCGCCAGCAGCTTGGACAGGGGTGCAAATTCACCCCTCCACTTT. Amino acid sequence: CASSLDRGANSPLHF.

The chain employs TRBV7-2 and TRBJ2-7, with 9 bases that match TRBD2. V was pared by 5 bases and J by 2 bases, with 10 bases of the junction left unmatched. Germline V gene data show CDR1 as SGHTA and CDR2 as FQGNSA. The CDR3 has 16 residues. Here the CDR3 reads CASSPHLAGSPYEQYF. The CDR3 DNA reads TGTGCCAGCAGCCCCCACCTAGCGGGGTCCCCCTACGAGCAGTACTTC.

The gene calls are TRBV7-2 and TRBJ2-2, with 7 bases matching TRBD2. Per the germline V gene, CDR1 is SGHTA and CDR2 is FQGNSA. The junction had 7 bases not matched to a gene; V was cut back by 6 bases and J by 3 bases. The CDR3 has 15 amino acids. For the CDR3, the DNA is TGTGCCAGCAGTGGACTAGTTCTCGACACCGGGGAGCTGTTTTTT. The encoded protein is CASSGLVLDTGELFF.

This chain links TRBV2 with TRBJ1-2; the D is unclear. CDR1 is SNHLY, CDR2 FYNNEI, per germline. This CDR3 has 13 amino acids. Trimming pared 10 bases from V and 3 bases from J, leaving 15 bases between. In DNA, the CDR3 is TGTGCCACATCCTTGGCAGGCGACTATGGCTACACCTTC. Translation gives CATSLAGDYGYTF.

V usage is TRBV11-3 and J usage is TRBJ2-2; TRBD2 matches 7 bases. Trimming took 4 bases from V and 6 from J; bases not matched to a gene: 8. CDR1 and CDR2 (germline): SGHNT, YENEEA. This CDR3 is built from 15 residues. The CDR3 sequence: CASSSWGGAAGELFF. CDR3 bases: TGTGCCAGCAGCTCATGGGGAGGGGCAGCCGGGGAGCTGTTTTTT.

The gene calls are TRBV5-5 and TRBJ1-1, with 7 bases aligning to TRBD1. V was clipped by 3 bases and J by 0 bases; unmatched bases: 11. The CDR3 runs 17 residues. CDR1 is SGHKS and CDR2 is YYEKEE in the germline V gene (reference sequence). CDR3 nucleotides: TGTGCCAGCAGCTCCGGACAGGCATCACTATTGAACACTGAAGCTTTCTTT. Protein: CASSSGQASLLNTEAFF.

This clone turned up a few times. The V call is TRBV4-3, the J call TRBJ2-7; D unresolved. The CDR3 extends over 13 amino acids. V gave up 1 base and J gave up 0 bases, with 4 bases separating them. CDR1 and CDR2 (germline): LGHNA, YSLEER. The CDR3 DNA sequence: TGCGCCAGCAGCCAAGGGCACTCCTACGAGCAGTACTTC. Amino acid sequence: CASSQGHSYEQYF.